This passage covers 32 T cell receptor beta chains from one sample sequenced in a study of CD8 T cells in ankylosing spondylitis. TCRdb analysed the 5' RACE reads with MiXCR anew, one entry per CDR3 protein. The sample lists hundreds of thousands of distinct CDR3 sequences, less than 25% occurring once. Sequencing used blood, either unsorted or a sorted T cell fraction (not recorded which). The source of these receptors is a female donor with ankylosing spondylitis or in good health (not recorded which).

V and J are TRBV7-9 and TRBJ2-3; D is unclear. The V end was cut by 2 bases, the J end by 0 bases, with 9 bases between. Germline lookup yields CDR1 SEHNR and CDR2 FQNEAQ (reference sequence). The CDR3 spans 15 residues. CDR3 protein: CASSLRHQSTDTQYF. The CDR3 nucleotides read TGTGCCAGCAGCTTAAGACATCAAAGCACAGATACGCAGTATTTT.

The CDR3 DNA follows: TGTGCCATTACGCGGGACTCACAAGCTTTCTTT. Its translation: CAITRDSQAFF. This chain links TRBV10-3 with TRBJ1-1; possible D gene TRBD1, 5 bases. The CDR3 has 11 residues. V was trimmed by 9 bases and J by 9 bases, leaving 14 bases between them. CDR1 ENHRY and CDR2 SYGVKD come from the germline V gene.

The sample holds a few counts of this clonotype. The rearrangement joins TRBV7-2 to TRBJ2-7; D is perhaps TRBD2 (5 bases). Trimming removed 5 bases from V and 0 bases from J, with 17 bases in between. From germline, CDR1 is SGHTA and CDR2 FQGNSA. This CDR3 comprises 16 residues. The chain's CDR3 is CASSPDIATSSYEQYF. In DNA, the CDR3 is TGTGCCAGCAGCCCAGATATAGCGACGAGCTCCTACGAGCAGTACTTC.

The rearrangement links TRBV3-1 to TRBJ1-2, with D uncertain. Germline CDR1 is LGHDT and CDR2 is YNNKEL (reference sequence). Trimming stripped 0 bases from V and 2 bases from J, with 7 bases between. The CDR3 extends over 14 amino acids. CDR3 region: CASSQDPGNYGYTF. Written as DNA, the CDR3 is TGTGCCAGCAGCCAAGATCCAGGAAACTATGGCTACACCTTC.

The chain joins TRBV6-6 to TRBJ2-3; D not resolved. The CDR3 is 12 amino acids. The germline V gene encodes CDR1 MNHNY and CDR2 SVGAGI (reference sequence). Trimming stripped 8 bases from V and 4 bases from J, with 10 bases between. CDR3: CASRDRADTQYF. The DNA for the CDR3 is TGTGCCAGCCGAGATAGGGCAGATACGCAGTATTTT.

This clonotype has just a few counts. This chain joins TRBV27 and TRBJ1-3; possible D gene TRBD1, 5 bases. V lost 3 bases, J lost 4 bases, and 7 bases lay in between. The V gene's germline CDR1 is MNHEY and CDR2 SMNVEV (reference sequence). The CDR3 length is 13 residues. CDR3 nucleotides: TGTGCCAGCAGTTTGGCAGGGGGAAACACCATATATTTT. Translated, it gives CASSLAGGNTIYF.

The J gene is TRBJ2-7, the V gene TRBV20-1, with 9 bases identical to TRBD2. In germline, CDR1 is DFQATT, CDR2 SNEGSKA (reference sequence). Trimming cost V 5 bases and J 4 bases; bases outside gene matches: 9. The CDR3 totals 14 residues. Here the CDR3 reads CSAETSGGSYEQYF. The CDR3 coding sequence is TGCAGTGCTGAAACCAGCGGGGGGAGTTACGAGCAGTACTTC.

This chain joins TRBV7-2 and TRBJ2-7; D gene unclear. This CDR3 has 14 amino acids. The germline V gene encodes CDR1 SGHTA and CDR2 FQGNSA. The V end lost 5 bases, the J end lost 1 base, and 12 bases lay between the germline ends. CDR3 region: CASSIHDASYEQYF. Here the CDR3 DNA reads TGTGCCAGCAGCATTCACGATGCATCCTACGAGCAGTACTTC.

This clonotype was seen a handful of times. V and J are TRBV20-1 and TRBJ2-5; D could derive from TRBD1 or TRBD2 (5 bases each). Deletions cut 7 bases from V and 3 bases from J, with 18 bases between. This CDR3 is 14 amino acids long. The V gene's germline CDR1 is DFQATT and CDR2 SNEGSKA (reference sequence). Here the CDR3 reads CSVPKPGTKETQYF. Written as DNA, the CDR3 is TGCAGTGTTCCCAAACCCGGGACCAAAGAGACCCAGTACTTC.

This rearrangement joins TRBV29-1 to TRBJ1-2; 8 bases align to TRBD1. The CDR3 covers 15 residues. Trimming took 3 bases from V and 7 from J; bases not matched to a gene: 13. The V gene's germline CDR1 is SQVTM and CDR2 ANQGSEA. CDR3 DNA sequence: TGCAGCGTTGAGGAAGTCAGGGGGCCCGTCGGTGGCTACACCTTC. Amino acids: CSVEEVRGPVGGYTF.

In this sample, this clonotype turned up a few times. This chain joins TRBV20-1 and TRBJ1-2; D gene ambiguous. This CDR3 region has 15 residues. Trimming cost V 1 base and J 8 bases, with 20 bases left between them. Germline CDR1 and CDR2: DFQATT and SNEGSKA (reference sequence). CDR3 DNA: TGCAGTGCTAGAGTTGCGGCAGAAGGTGGTCTGGGCTACACCTTC. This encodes CSARVAAEGGLGYTF.

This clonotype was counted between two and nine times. The CDR3 region is CASSANRVTYQPQHF. DNA of the CDR3: TGTGCCAGCAGCGCTAACAGGGTTACGTATCAGCCCCAGCATTTT. The rearrangement uses TRBV7-8 and TRBJ1-5, with D perhaps TRBD1 (6 bases). Trimming removed 5 bases at V and 5 bases at J, with 16 bases between. Germline V CDR1 and CDR2: SGHVS, FQNEAQ. The CDR3 is made up of 15 amino acids.

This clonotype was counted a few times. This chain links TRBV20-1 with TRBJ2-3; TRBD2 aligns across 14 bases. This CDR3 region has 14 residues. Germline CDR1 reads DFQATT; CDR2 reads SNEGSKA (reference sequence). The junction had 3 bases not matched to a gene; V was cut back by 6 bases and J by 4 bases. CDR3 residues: CSAGLAGGADTQYF. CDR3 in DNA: TGCAGTGCAGGACTAGCGGGAGGCGCAGATACGCAGTATTTT.

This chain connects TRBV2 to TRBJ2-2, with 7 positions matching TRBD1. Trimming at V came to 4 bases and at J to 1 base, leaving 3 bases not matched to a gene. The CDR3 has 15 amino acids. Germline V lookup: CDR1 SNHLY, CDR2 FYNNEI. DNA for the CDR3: TGTGCCAGCAGTGTTGGACAGGTGAACACCGGGGAGCTGTTTTTT. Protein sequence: CASSVGQVNTGELFF.

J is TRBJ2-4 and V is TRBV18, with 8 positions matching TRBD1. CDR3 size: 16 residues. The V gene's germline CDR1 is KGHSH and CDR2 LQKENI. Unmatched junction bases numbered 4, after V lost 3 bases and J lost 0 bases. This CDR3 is CASSPRDRTAKNIQYF. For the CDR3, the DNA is TGTGCCAGCTCACCCCGGGACAGGACAGCCAAAAACATTCAGTACTTC.

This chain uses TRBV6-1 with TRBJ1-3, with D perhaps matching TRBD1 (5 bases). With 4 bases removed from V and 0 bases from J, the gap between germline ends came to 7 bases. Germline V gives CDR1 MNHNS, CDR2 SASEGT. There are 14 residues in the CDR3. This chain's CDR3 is CASSADSSGNTIYF. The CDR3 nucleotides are TGTGCCAGCAGTGCCGACAGCTCTGGAAACACCATATATTTT.

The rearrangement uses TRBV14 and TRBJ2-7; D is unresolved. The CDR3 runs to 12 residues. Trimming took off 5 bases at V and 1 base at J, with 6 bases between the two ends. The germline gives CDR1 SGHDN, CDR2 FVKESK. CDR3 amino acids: CASSTASYEQYF. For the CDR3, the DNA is TGTGCCAGCAGCACAGCGTCCTACGAGCAGTACTTC. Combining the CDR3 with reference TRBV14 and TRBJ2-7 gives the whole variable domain EAGVTQFPSHSVIEKGQTVTLRCDPISGHDNLYWYRRVMGKEIKFLLHFVKESKQDESGMPNNRFLAERTGGTYSTLKVQPAELEDSGVYFCASSTASYEQYFGPGTRLTVT.

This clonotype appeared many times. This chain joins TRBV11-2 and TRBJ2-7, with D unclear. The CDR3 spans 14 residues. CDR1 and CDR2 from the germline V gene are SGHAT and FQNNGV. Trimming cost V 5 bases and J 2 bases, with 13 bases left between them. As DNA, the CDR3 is TGTGCCAGCAGCCCAACCGGGCTCACCTACGAGCAGTACTTC. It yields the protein CASSPTGLTYEQYF.

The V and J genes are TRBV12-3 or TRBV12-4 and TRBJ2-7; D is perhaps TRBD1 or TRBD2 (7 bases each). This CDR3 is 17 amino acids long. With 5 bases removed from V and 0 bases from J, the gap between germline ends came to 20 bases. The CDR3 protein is CASSLRGGGQSSYEQYF. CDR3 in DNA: TGTGCCAGCAGTCTTAGGGGAGGGGGACAGAGCTCCTACGAGCAGTACTTC.

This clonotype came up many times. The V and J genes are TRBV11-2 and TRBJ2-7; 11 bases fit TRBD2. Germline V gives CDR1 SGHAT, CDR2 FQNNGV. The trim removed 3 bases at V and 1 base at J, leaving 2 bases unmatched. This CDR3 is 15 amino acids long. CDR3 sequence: CASSLRLAGSYEQYF. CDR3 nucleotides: TGTGCCAGCAGCTTGCGACTAGCGGGATCCTACGAGCAGTACTTC.

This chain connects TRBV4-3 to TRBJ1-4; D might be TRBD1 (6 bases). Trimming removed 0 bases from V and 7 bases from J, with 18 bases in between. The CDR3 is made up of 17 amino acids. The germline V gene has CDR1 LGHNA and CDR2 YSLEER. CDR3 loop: CASSQDLEGGAREKLFF. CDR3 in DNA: TGCGCCAGCAGCCAAGATTTGGAGGGGGGCGCCCGTGAAAAACTGTTTTTT.

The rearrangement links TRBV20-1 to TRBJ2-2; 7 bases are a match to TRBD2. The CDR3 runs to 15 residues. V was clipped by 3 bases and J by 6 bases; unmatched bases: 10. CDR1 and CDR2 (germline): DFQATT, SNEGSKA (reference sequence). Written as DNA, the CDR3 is TGCAGTGCTAGCTCATCGTTTAGCGGGTCCGGGGAGCTGTTTTTT. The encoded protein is CSASSSFSGSGELFF.

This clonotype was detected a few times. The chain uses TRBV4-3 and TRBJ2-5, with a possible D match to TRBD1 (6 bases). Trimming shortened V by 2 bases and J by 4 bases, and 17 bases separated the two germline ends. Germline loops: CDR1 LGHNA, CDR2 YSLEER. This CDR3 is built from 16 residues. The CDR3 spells CASSQQDSPLRETQYF. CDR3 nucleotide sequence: TGCGCCAGCAGCCAACAGGACAGTCCCCTACGAGAGACCCAGTACTTC.

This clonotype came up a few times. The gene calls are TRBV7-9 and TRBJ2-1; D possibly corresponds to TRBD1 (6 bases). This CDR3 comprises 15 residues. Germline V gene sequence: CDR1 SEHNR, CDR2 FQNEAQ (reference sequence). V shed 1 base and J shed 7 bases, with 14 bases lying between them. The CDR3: CASSLVVSTGNEQFF. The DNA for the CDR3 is TGTGCCAGCAGCTTAGTGGTGAGCACAGGGAATGAGCAGTTCTTC.

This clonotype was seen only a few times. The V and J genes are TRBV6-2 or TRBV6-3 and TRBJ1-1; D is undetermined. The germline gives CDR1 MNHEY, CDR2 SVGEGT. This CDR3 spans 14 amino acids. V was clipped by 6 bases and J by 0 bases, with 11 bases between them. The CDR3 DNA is TGTGCCAGCAGGCCCCCAAGGGTGAACACTGAAGCTTTCTTT. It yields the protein CASRPPRVNTEAFF.

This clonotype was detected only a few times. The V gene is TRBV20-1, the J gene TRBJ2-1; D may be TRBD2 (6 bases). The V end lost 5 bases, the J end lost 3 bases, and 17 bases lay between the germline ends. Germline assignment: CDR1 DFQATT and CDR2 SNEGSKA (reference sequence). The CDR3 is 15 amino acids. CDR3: CSAGGVAGVYNEQFF. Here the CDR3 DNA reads TGCAGTGCTGGAGGGGTAGCCGGGGTCTACAATGAGCAGTTCTTC.

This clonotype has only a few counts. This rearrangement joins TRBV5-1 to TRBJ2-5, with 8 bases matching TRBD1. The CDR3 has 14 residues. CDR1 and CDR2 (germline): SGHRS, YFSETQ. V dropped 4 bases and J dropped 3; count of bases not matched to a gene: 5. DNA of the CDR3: TGCGCCAGCAGCCCGGGACAGGAGAAAGAGACCCAGTACTTC. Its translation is CASSPGQEKETQYF.

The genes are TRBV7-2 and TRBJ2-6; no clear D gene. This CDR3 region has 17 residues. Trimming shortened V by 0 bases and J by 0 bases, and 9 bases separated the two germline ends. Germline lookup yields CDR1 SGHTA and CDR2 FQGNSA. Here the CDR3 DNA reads TGTGCCAGCAGCTTAGCCCTCCCCTTCTCTGGGGCCAACGTCCTGACTTTC. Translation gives CASSLALPFSGANVLTF.

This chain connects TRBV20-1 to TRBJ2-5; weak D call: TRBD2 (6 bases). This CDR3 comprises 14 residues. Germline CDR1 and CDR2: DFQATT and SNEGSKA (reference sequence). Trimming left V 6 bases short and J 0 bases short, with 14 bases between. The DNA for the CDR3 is TGCAGTGCAATGGGACTCTTGTACCAAGAGACCCAGTACTTC. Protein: CSAMGLLYQETQYF.

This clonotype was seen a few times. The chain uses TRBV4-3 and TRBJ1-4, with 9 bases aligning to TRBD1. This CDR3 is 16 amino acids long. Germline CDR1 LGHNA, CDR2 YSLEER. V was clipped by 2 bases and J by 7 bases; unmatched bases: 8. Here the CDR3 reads CASSQSRGTGFEKLFF. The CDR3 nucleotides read TGCGCCAGCAGCCAAAGTCGGGGGACAGGGTTTGAAAAACTGTTTTTT.

CDR3 residues: CASSKQATEAFF. The CDR3 DNA is TGTGCCAGCAGTAAACAGGCCACTGAAGCTTTCTTT. The V gene is TRBV6-2 or TRBV6-3, the J gene TRBJ1-1, with D perhaps TRBD1 (5 bases). The CDR3 loop spans 12 amino acids. The V end was cut by 5 bases, the J end by 4 bases, with 8 bases between. From germline, CDR1 is MNHEY and CDR2 SVGEGT.

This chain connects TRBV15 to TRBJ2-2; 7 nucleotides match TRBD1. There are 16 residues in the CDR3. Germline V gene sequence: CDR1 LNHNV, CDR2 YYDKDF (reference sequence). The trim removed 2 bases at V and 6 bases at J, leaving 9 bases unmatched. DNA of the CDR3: TGTGCCACCAGCAGACCAGGACAGGCTCGGGCCGGGGAGCTGTTTTTT. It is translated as CATSRPGQARAGELFF.